The 21 T cell receptor beta chains in this list originate from one sample, sequenced in a study of T cells after yellow fever vaccination. TCRdb itself ran the 5' RACE reads through MiXCR, one entry per CDR3 protein. The data hold 310,000 or so distinct CDR3 sequences, with 3% to 4.5% observed a single time. Sequencing used PBMCs, obtained on the day of the yellow fever booster vaccination. The origin of the receptors is a man aged 18 to 30 who received the YFV17D yellow fever vaccine.

The chain combines TRBV30 with TRBJ1-1; D may be TRBD1 (6 bases). The CDR3 spans 12 residues. Germline loops: CDR1 GTSNPN, CDR2 SVGIG (reference sequence). V shed 4 bases and J shed 5 bases, with 11 bases lying between them. The CDR3 region is CAWTGAWTEAFF. The CDR3 nucleotides are TGTGCCTGGACAGGGGCGTGGACTGAAGCTTTCTTT.

This clonotype came up many times. The rearrangement joins TRBV5-6 to TRBJ2-7, with D uncertain. Germline CDR1 reads SGHDT; CDR2 reads YYEEEE. Deletions cut 0 bases from V and 3 bases from J, with 7 bases between. The CDR3 covers 13 residues. In DNA form, the CDR3 reads TGTGCCAGCAGCTTGGGGGCAAACTACGAGCAGTACTTC. Translating gives CASSLGANYEQYF.

This clonotype came up many times. The CDR3 DNA is TGTGCCAGCTCACGAAATCCTACGGCCTACCAAGAGACCCAGTACTTC. It codes for CASSRNPTAYQETQYF. This chain links TRBV18 with TRBJ2-5; D is unresolved. This CDR3 spans 16 amino acids. The germline gives CDR1 KGHSH, CDR2 LQKENI. Trimming stripped 4 bases from V and 0 bases from J, with 15 bases between.

This clonotype has only a few counts. The chain combines TRBV7-3 with TRBJ1-1; D gene ambiguous. CDR3 length: 14 amino acids. The V end was cut by 5 bases, the J end by 1 base, with 11 bases between. Germline CDR1 and CDR2: SGHTA and FQGTGA. The CDR3 protein is CASSRAGQNTEAFF. CDR3 DNA sequence: TGTGCCAGCAGCCGGGCCGGCCAGAACACTGAAGCTTTCTTT.

This clonotype was counted only a few times. The J gene is TRBJ1-2, the V gene TRBV12-3 or TRBV12-4; no firm D call. The germline V and J ends were trimmed by 5 bases and 6 bases, with 16 bases remaining between them. The CDR3 totals 14 residues. The CDR3 sequence: CASSPTLEWHGYTF. The CDR3 region has the DNA TGTGCCAGCAGTCCCACCTTGGAGTGGCATGGCTACACCTTC.

This clonotype was seen ten or more times. V is TRBV29-1 and J is TRBJ2-5; D may correspond to TRBD1 or TRBD2 (6 bases each). CDR3 length: 13 amino acids. V was shortened by 8 bases and J by 3 bases, with 16 bases between the two germline ends. The germline V gene encodes CDR1 SQVTM and CDR2 ANQGSEA. The CDR3 region is CSTQRGAEETQYF. The CDR3 DNA is TGCAGCACCCAAAGGGGGGCGGAAGAGACCCAGTACTTC.

As concerns this clonotype: A read error may be the cause here, since a much bigger clone is one base away. The chain couples TRBV6-2 or TRBV6-3 to TRBJ1-5; D uncertain. The CDR3 totals 14 residues. Per germline, CDR1 MNHEY and CDR2 SVGEGT. CDR3 amino acids: CASSYQYSNRPQHF. CDR3 in DNA: TGTGCCAGCAGTTACCAGTATAGCAATCGGCCCCAGCATTTT.

This clonotype was recorded a few times. The chain carries TRBV10-3 and TRBJ1-3; no reliable D call. CDR1 is ENHRY and CDR2 is SYGVKD in the germline V gene. This CDR3 spans 14 amino acids. Trimming stripped 2 bases from V and 0 bases from J, with 5 bases between. CDR3 residues: CAISEPGSGNTIYF. CDR3 coding DNA: TGTGCCATCAGTGAGCCTGGCTCTGGAAACACCATATATTTT.

This clonotype came up many times. The chain employs TRBV6-2 or TRBV6-3 and TRBJ1-1; the D is unclear. CDR3 length: 13 amino acids. In germline, CDR1 is MNHEY, CDR2 SVGEGT. V lost 11 bases, J lost 5 bases, and 18 bases lay in between. CDR3: CAGRRGSETEAFF. The CDR3 nucleotides are TGTGCCGGCCGACGGGGATCGGAAACTGAAGCTTTCTTT.

This clonotype was observed many times. The chain couples TRBV5-1 to TRBJ2-2; unclear D gene. Trimming cost V 0 bases and J 0 bases, with 3 bases left between them. Germline CDR1 SGHRS, CDR2 YFSETQ. The CDR3 has 14 residues. The CDR3 bases are TGCGCCAGCAGCTTGGACGCGAACACCGGGGAGCTGTTTTTT. Its protein product is CASSLDANTGELFF.

In its sample, this clonotype was seen a few times. The chain uses TRBV4-1 and TRBJ2-2; D unclear. Germline V gene lookup returns CDR1 MGHRA and CDR2 YSYEKL. V was pared by 4 bases and J by 3 bases, with 12 bases between. The CDR3 is 15 residues long. The CDR3 protein is CASSRNTADTGELFF. The CDR3 DNA reads as TGCGCCAGCAGCCGGAACACGGCGGACACCGGGGAGCTGTTTTTT.

This clonotype was recorded at least ten times. The chain links TRBV7-2 to TRBJ2-3, with D unresolved. V shed 4 bases and J shed 0 bases, with 5 bases lying between them. Germline values: CDR1 SGHTA, CDR2 FQGNSA. The CDR3 loop spans 13 amino acids. This CDR3 is CASSSPSTDTQYF. The CDR3 DNA is TGTGCCAGCAGCTCTCCAAGCACAGATACGCAGTATTTT.

There are a few counts of this clonotype. J is TRBJ2-5 and V is TRBV20-1; a possible D gene is TRBD2 (6 bases). This CDR3 is built from 14 residues. CDR1 is DFQATT and CDR2 is SNEGSKA in the germline V gene (reference sequence). Deletions cut 0 bases from V and 2 bases from J, with 10 bases between. CDR3 amino acids: CSARDWGRQETQYF. The CDR3 nucleotides read TGCAGTGCTAGAGATTGGGGGAGGCAAGAGACCCAGTACTTC.

The chain joins TRBV6-5 to TRBJ2-7; D is ambiguous. CDR3 size: 16 residues. Looked up from germline, CDR1 is MNHEY and CDR2 is SVGAGI. V was trimmed by 0 bases and J by 4 bases, leaving 16 bases between them. This CDR3 is CASSYSGQALLYEQYF. The CDR3 nucleotides read TGTGCCAGCAGTTACTCGGGCCAGGCCCTGTTGTACGAGCAGTACTTC.

This clonotype was found many times. This chain links TRBV5-4 with TRBJ2-3; TRBD1 or TRBD2 may be the D gene (6 bases each). The V end lost 0 bases, the J end lost 2 bases, and 10 bases lay between the germline ends. This CDR3 comprises 15 residues. Germline lookup yields CDR1 SGHNT and CDR2 YYREEE (reference sequence). This CDR3 is CASSLEPGATDTQYF. CDR3 in DNA: TGTGCCAGCAGCTTGGAACCGGGGGCCACAGATACGCAGTATTTT.

This clonotype has ten or more counts. The chain uses TRBV12-3 or TRBV12-4 and TRBJ2-1, with 9 nucleotides matching TRBD2. Germline trimming cut 3 bases from V and 8 bases from J; bases unmatched to any gene: 5. The CDR3 contains 14 residues. The chain's CDR3 is CASSLGGGAYEQFF. The CDR3 region has the DNA TGTGCCAGCAGTTTGGGCGGGGGGGCCTATGAGCAGTTCTTC.

The table lists this clonotype with a few counts. The chain couples TRBV19 to TRBJ2-3; a possible D gene is TRBD1 (5 bases). The CDR3 spans 12 residues. Germline V CDR1 and CDR2: LNHDA, SQIVND (reference sequence). Trimming took 10 bases from V and 2 from J, leaving 10 bases between them. CDR3 amino acids: CATSTDTDTQYF. The CDR3 bases are TGTGCCACCTCGACAGACACAGATACGCAGTATTTT.

A few counts support this clonotype. The chain couples TRBV11-2 to TRBJ1-2; 9 nucleotides line up with TRBD1. V lost 3 bases and J lost 8; bases outside the gene matches: 4. Germline V lookup: CDR1 SGHAT, CDR2 FQNNGV. The CDR3 sequence is 13 residues long. The CDR3 loop is CASSFGQGRGYTF. DNA of the CDR3: TGTGCCAGCAGCTTCGGACAGGGGAGAGGCTACACCTTC.

This clonotype was seen many times. The gene calls are TRBV7-2 and TRBJ1-2; the D gene is possibly TRBD1 (5 bases). The CDR3 extends over 14 amino acids. V lost 1 base, J lost 4 bases, and 10 bases lay in between. Germline V lookup: CDR1 SGHTA, CDR2 FQGNSA. CDR3 sequence (DNA): TGTGCCAGCAGCTTAGAAGGGGTCGGCTATGGCTACACCTTC. It encodes CASSLEGVGYGYTF.

The chain employs TRBV4-1 and TRBJ1-5; no definite D call. Germline-derived CDR1 and CDR2 are MGHRA and YSYEKL. V lost 1 base, J lost 6 bases, and 7 bases lay in between. The CDR3 loop spans 13 amino acids. CDR3 in DNA: TGCGCCAGCAGCCAAGCGTACCTTCAGCCCCAGCATTTT. As protein: CASSQAYLQPQHF.

This clonotype showed up many times. The chain carries TRBV15 and TRBJ1-2; the D is unclear. Trimming took off 4 bases at V and 2 bases at J, with 8 bases between the two ends. The CDR3 is 13 amino acids. Germline V CDR1 and CDR2: LNHNV, YYDKDF (reference sequence). The CDR3 sequence: CATSTAENYGYTF. CDR3 nucleotides: TGTGCCACCAGCACCGCCGAGAACTATGGCTACACCTTC.